This T cell receptor (beta chain) was identified during a study of early T cells in non-severe SARS-CoV-2 infection. For the study at large: With bulk RNA from unsorted whole blood as input, sequencing yielded unpaired chains.

Germline V CDR1 and CDR2: SEHNR, FQNEAQ (reference sequence). The CDR3 totals 12 residues. Between the trimmed V and J ends, which lost 6 bases and 9 bases, there was a span of 14 bases. Researchers attached unique molecular identifiers to individual cDNA molecules. TCRdb reanalysed the 5' RACE reads using MiXCR and keeps one entry per CDR3 protein. The sample lists tens of thousands of distinct CDR3 sequences, 6.5% occurring once. The sample was whole blood, taken at baseline. The genes are TRBV7-9 and TRBJ2-5; a weak D match, TRBD1 (5 bases). This clonotype was sampled from an adult who was a healthcare worker with PCR-confirmed SARS-CoV-2 infection or an uninfected control (not recorded which). Here the CDR3 DNA reads TGTGCCAGCAGTACAGGCCCCATGGCCCAGTACTTC. The encoded protein is CASSTGPMAQYF. Full variable domain (outside the CDR3, taken from reference TRBV7-9 and TRBJ2-5): DTGVSQNPRHKITKRGQNVTFRCDPISEHNRLYWYRQTLGQGPEFLTYFQNEAQLEKSRLLSDRFSAERPKGSFSTLEIQRTEQGDSAMYLCASSTGPMAQYFGPGTRLLVL.